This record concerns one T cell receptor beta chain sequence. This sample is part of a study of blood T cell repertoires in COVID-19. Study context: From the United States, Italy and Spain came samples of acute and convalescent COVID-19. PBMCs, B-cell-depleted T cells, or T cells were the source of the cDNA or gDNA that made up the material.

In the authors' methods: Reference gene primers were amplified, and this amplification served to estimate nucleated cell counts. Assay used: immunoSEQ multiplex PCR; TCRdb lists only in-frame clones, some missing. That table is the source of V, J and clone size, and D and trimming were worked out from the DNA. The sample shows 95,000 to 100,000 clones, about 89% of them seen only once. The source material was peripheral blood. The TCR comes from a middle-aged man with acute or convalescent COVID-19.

The CDR3 DNA is TGTGCCAGCAGCTTAGAGACAGGTCGGAATCAGCCCCAGCATTTT. Translated: CASSLETGRNQPQHF. The chain recombines TRBV7-9 with TRBJ1-5, with D perhaps matching TRBD1 (6 bases). The CDR3 runs to 15 residues. Trimming pared 1 base from V and 4 bases from J, leaving 11 bases between. Germline CDR1 reads SEHNR; CDR2 reads FQNEAQ (reference sequence).